This T cell receptor beta chain was sequenced in a study of OX40 agonist ivuxolimab in advanced cancers. Assay used: immunoSEQ multiplex PCR; TCRdb lists only in-frame clones, some missing. Here the sample spans 8,000 to 11,000 clones, 70% to 80% being singletons. This TCR derives from an adult with an advanced solid tumor such as melanoma, head and neck, liver or kidney cancer. The sequenced sample was CD4+ or CD8+ T cells sorted from blood, obtained in a trial of the OX40 agonist ivuxolimab.

CDR3 sequence (DNA): TGTGCCAGCAGCTTAGAACATCCCAAAAACATTCAGTACTTC. Its protein is CASSLEHPKNIQYF. The chain carries TRBV7-9 and TRBJ2-4; D unresolved. The V gene lost 1 base and the J gene lost 2 bases, with 6 bases spanning the gap. Germline V lookup: CDR1 SEHNR, CDR2 FQNEAQ (reference sequence). This CDR3 spans 14 amino acids.